Listed here are 21 T cell receptor beta chains from one sample, sequenced in a study of shared clonotypes between healthy human individuals (dated by TCRdb to about 2020). The library was generated by the immunoSEQ multiplex PCR assay. This immuneACCESS table, as held by TCRdb, lists in-frame sequences with V and J called but not all clones. Of the missing ones, under half trace to an unresolved V gene in checked studies; the others have no known cause. Across this sample there are roughly 2.6 million clones, with more than 80% seen only once. The biggest ten clones account for under 0.15% of the sample. The specimen sequenced was naive CD4+ T cells sorted from blood. The cell subset or site label, read with the paper, signifies: CD45RA+ positively selected. All receptors derive from a young man in good health.

In the case of this clone: At the DNA level, this CDR3 is encoded by other sequences in the same sample as well. The chain has TRBV6-5 and TRBJ1-2, with 10 bases that match TRBD1. CDR1 is MNHEY, CDR2 SVGAGI, per germline. V was clipped by 6 bases and J by 4 bases; unmatched bases: 5. This CDR3 is 14 amino acids long. This chain's CDR3 is CASSRTGGSYGYTF. The CDR3, as DNA: TGTGCCAGCAGCAGGACAGGGGGAAGCTATGGCTACACCTTC.

This chain joins TRBV7-6 and TRBJ1-3; D is possibly TRBD1 (5 bases). Trimming shortened V by 3 bases and J by 4 bases, and 10 bases separated the two germline ends. The CDR3 is 14 residues long. The germline gives CDR1 SGHVS, CDR2 FNYEAQ. CDR3 residues: CASSFGGSGNTIYF. Written as DNA, the CDR3 is TGTGCCAGCAGCTTCGGGGGATCCGGAAACACCATATATTTT.

V gene TRBV7-2 combines with J gene TRBJ2-7; a possible D gene is TRBD2 (6 bases). The CDR3 spans 13 residues. Trimming cost V 5 bases and J 6 bases, with 14 bases left between them. CDR1 is SGHTA and CDR2 is FQGNSA in the germline V gene. CDR3: CASSPAGPSEQYF. The CDR3 region has the DNA TGTGCCAGCAGCCCAGCGGGCCCCTCCGAGCAGTACTTC.

For this clone: This sample also contains other DNA sequences that code for the same CDR3. The V call is TRBV11-2, the J call TRBJ2-3; a weak D match, TRBD1 (6 bases). The germline CDR1 and CDR2 sequences are SGHAT and FQNNGV. V was trimmed by 3 bases and J by 2 bases, leaving 9 bases between them. The CDR3 has 14 amino acids. CDR3 sequence reads: CASSFGQSTDTQYF. The CDR3 DNA reads as TGTGCCAGCAGCTTCGGACAGTCCACAGATACGCAGTATTTT.

The gene calls are TRBV6-1 and TRBJ1-4; no reliable D call. CDR3 length equals 15 residues. The V end was cut by 0 bases, the J end by 7 bases, with 12 bases between. Germline CDR1 and CDR2: MNHNS and SASEGT. The CDR3 DNA reads as TGTGCCAGCAGTGAAGCTTATAGAACGGGTGAAAAACTGTTTTTT. Encoded protein: CASSEAYRTGEKLFF.

The genes are TRBV18 and TRBJ1-4, with a tentative D call TRBD1 (5 bases). V dropped 6 bases and J dropped 4 bases, with 9 bases sitting between them. This CDR3 has 13 residues. Germline-derived CDR1 and CDR2 are KGHSH and LQKENI. The CDR3 is CASSGGGNEKLFF. CDR3 DNA sequence: TGTGCCAGCTCTGGCGGGGGTAATGAAAAACTGTTTTTT.

The chain couples TRBV2 to TRBJ2-7; D assignment may be TRBD1 or TRBD2 (5 bases each). The V gene lost 7 bases and the J gene lost 1 base, with 17 bases spanning the gap. The length of the CDR3 is 15 residues. Germline V gene lookup returns CDR1 SNHLY and CDR2 FYNNEI. The CDR3, as DNA: TGTGCCAGCAAGGCCGGGGCCGTTTTTTCCTACGAGCAGTACTTC. Its protein is CASKAGAVFSYEQYF. The whole variable domain, filled in from reference TRBV2 and TRBJ2-7, reads EPEVTQTPSHQVTQMGQEVILRCVPISNHLYFYWYRQILGQKVEFLVSFYNNEISEKSEIFDDQFSVERPDGSNFTLKIRSTKLEDSAMYFCASKAGAVFSYEQYFGPGTRLTVT.

Details on this clone: Other DNA sequences in the same sample also yield this CDR3. V usage is TRBV11-2 and J usage is TRBJ2-5; no clear D gene. Per germline, CDR1 SGHAT and CDR2 FQNNGV. The ends were cut back, 1 base at V and 0 bases at J, with 6 bases in the middle. The CDR3 totals 14 residues. The CDR3 loop reads CASSLVGNQETQYF. The CDR3 DNA sequence: TGTGCCAGCAGCTTAGTGGGCAACCAAGAGACCCAGTACTTC.

This sequence joins TRBV30 and TRBJ2-7; the match to TRBD1 covers 8 bases. CDR3 length: 16 amino acids. CDR1 and CDR2 from the germline V gene are GTSNPN and SVGIG (reference sequence). V was clipped by 1 base and J by 2 bases; unmatched bases: 10. This CDR3 is CAWSADGGQGPYEQYF. The CDR3 DNA is TGTGCCTGGAGTGCGGACGGAGGACAGGGACCCTACGAGCAGTACTTC.

In its sample, this clone was seen once. J is TRBJ2-5 and V is TRBV10-2, with 8 bases aligning to TRBD2. Trimming cost V 2 bases and J 5 bases; bases outside gene matches: 10. Germline CDR1 reads WSHSY; CDR2 reads SAAADI. The CDR3 length is 16 residues. CDR3 bases: TGCGCCAGCAGTGAGCCACGGACTAGCAAGGGGGAGACCCAGTACTTC. The encoded protein is CASSEPRTSKGETQYF.

About this clone itself: Other nucleotide sequences in the sample specify the same CDR3. The chain couples TRBV28 to TRBJ1-1; TRBD1 agrees at 7 bases. Germline values: CDR1 MDHEN, CDR2 SYDVKM. The CDR3 contains 13 residues. J was trimmed by 1 base and V by 6 bases; bases with no gene match: 2. The CDR3, as DNA: TGTGCCAGCAGAAGACAGGGGAACACTGAAGCTTTCTTT. It translates to CASRRQGNTEAFF.

The rearrangement uses TRBV15 and TRBJ1-5; the match to TRBD1 covers 9 bases. V trimming: 1 base; J trimming: 4 bases; junction bases outside the gene matches: 5. Germline V CDR1 and CDR2: LNHNV, YYDKDF (reference sequence). This CDR3 contains 16 residues. CDR3 sequence reads: CATSRGRDRANQPQHF. CDR3 coding DNA: TGTGCCACCAGCAGAGGCCGGGACAGGGCAAATCAGCCCCAGCATTTT.

The chain employs TRBV25-1 and TRBJ1-2; tentative D call: TRBD1 (6 bases). The V end lost 2 bases, the J end lost 3 bases, and 13 bases lay between the germline ends. CDR3 size: 15 residues. Germline-derived CDR1 and CDR2 are MGHDK and SYGVNS. The DNA for the CDR3 is TGTGCCAGCAGTGAAAATTTGGCAGGGGACTATGGCTACACCTTC. This translates into CASSENLAGDYGYTF.

This chain links TRBV6-4 with TRBJ1-1; D remains ambiguous. Trimming cost V 4 bases and J 5 bases, with 14 bases left between them. The CDR3 has 14 residues. The germline V gene has CDR1 MRHNA and CDR2 SNTAGT. Written as DNA, the CDR3 is TGTGCCAGCAGTGTCAGGCCGAGGGATACTGAAGCTTTCTTT. Its translation: CASSVRPRDTEAFF.

The rearrangement joins TRBV5-1 to TRBJ2-7; a possible D gene is TRBD2 (6 bases). CDR1 SGHRS and CDR2 YFSETQ come from the germline V gene. The CDR3 consists of 17 residues. Trimming stripped 5 bases from V and 0 bases from J, with 21 bases between. The CDR3 DNA sequence: TGCGCCAGCAGACCCTTTGGGGAGCGGGTCTACTCCTACGAGCAGTACTTC. It translates to CASRPFGERVYSYEQYF. The entire variable domain, with the rest obtained from reference TRBV5-1 and TRBJ2-7, is as follows: KAGVTQTPRYLIKTRGQQVTLSCSPISGHRSVSWYQQTPGQGLQFLFEYFSETQRNKGNFPGRFSGRQFSNSRSEMNVSTLELGDSALYLCASRPFGERVYSYEQYFGPGTRLTVT.

This clone was seen just once. V gene TRBV27 combines with J gene TRBJ2-7, with a weak D call TRBD2 (6 bases). In germline, CDR1 is MNHEY, CDR2 SMNVEV (reference sequence). This CDR3 region has 15 residues. Between the trimmed V and J ends, which lost 3 bases and 0 bases, there was a span of 12 bases. CDR3: CASSFRGDPSYEQYF. The DNA of the CDR3 is TGTGCCAGCAGTTTTCGCGGGGATCCCTCCTACGAGCAGTACTTC.

The chain joins TRBV19 to TRBJ1-3; possible D gene TRBD1, 5 bases. V gave up 6 bases and J gave up 3 bases, with 18 bases separating them. This CDR3 spans 16 amino acids. CDR1 and CDR2 (germline): LNHDA, SQIVND (reference sequence). CDR3 protein: CASRRRTREFGNTIYF. DNA for the CDR3: TGTGCCAGTAGGCGCCGCACCAGGGAATTTGGAAACACCATATATTTT. Looking up the rest from reference TRBV19 and TRBJ1-3 gives the full variable domain: DGGITQSPKYLFRKEGQNVTLSCEQNLNHDAMYWYRQDPGQGLRLIYYSQIVNDFQKGDIAEGYSVSREKKESFPLTVTSAQKNPTAFYLCASRRRTREFGNTIYFGEGSWLTVV.

The rearrangement uses TRBV19 and TRBJ2-1; 10 positions agree with TRBD1. The J segment lost 4 bases and the V segment lost 6 bases, leaving 9 bases of the junction unmatched. This CDR3 has 16 residues. Per germline, CDR1 LNHDA and CDR2 SQIVND (reference sequence). This CDR3 reads CASRKPGQGKYNEQFF. The CDR3 DNA follows: TGTGCCAGTAGAAAACCGGGACAGGGGAAATACAATGAGCAGTTCTTC.

The CDR3 loop reads CASSLRVGKANTGELFF. CDR3 in DNA: TGCGCCAGCAGTCTGAGGGTAGGGAAGGCGAACACCGGGGAGCTGTTTTTT. The chain has TRBV23-1 and TRBJ2-2, with D possibly being TRBD2 (5 bases). TRBV23-1 is an open reading frame whose function is uncertain. V lost 4 bases, J lost 0 bases, and 15 bases lay in between. The CDR3 consists of 17 residues.

V and J are TRBV6-1 and TRBJ1-5; 8 nucleotides line up with TRBD1. The V segment lost 6 bases and the J segment 6 bases; nucleotides outside the gene matches: 10. The CDR3 is 15 residues long. Germline V gene data show CDR1 as MNHNS and CDR2 as SASEGT. In DNA, the CDR3 is TGTGCCAGCAGGAACCCACAGGGGGGACTTCAGCCCCAGCATTTT. Protein product: CASRNPQGGLQPQHF.

A word on this clone: Other DNA sequences in this specimen translate into the identical CDR3. The chain has TRBV10-1 and TRBJ1-2; perhaps TRBD1 as D (5 bases). The CDR3 contains 13 residues. Germline loops: CDR1 WNHNN, CDR2 SYGVQD (reference sequence). Trimming pared 2 bases from V and 4 bases from J, leaving 8 bases between. CDR3 nucleotides: TGCGCCAGCAGTGAGGACAGAGGCTATGGCTACACCTTC. Its protein is CASSEDRGYGYTF.